The sample holds a few counts of the clone carrying this T cell receptor (beta chain). As yet, its antigen is unknown. TCRdb fed the RT-PCR reads into MiXCR, producing one record per CDR3 protein. Of 170,000 or so distinct CDR3 sequences listed, roughly 10% are singletons. This record comes from a study of response to subunit inactivated influenza vaccine. Study-level points and caveats: Seasonal influenza vaccination, on each occasion, was suggested by the authors to recruit few new T cells.

There are 12 residues in the CDR3. The V segment lost 10 bases and the J segment 6 bases; nucleotides outside the gene matches: 6. Germline values: CDR1 LGHNA, CDR2 YNFKEQ. Sample: CD8+ T cells sorted from PBMCs, taken less than 25 months after vaccination. The chain couples TRBV4-2 to TRBJ2-1; 7 nucleotides line up with TRBD1. The source is a man between 45 and 75 years old who received an inactivated influenza vaccine. The CDR3: CAITTGSNEQFF. In DNA, the CDR3 is TGTGCCATCACGACAGGGAGCAATGAGCAGTTCTTC.